This entry lists 30 T cell receptor beta chains sequenced from one sample in a study of blood T cells in healthy people across ages. For the second PCR, which ran for about 6 to 12 cycles, a sample-barcoded 5' primer and a J-beta primer mix were used. Via MiXCR, TCRdb re-called the 5' RACE reads, giving one row per CDR3 protein. The table shows approximately 1,700,000 distinct CDR3 sequences, with about two fifths occurring only once. The sample consisted of blood. The receptor source for this set is a human donor in good health.

Points on this clonotype: Germline is not matched at one junction end, which may reflect a read error. The chain couples TRBV4-3 to TRBJ2-7, with D uncertain. The CDR3 is 14 residues long. Germline V gene lookup returns CDR1 LGHNA and CDR2 YSLEER. Written as DNA, the CDR3 is TGCGCCAGCGGCCAAGACCCCGGTTTCTACGAGCAGTACTTC. Translating gives CASGQDPGFYEQYF.

This sequence joins TRBV11-2 and TRBJ2-4, with 8 bases fitting TRBD1. V lost 4 bases, J lost 13 bases, and 33 bases stayed unmatched. This CDR3 is built from 21 residues. Germline V gives CDR1 SGHAT, CDR2 FQNNGV. CDR3 sequence reads: CASSSLGTGRVEGHSNYGQYF. CDR3 coding DNA: TGTGCCAGCAGCTCCTTAGGGACAGGCCGAGTCGAAGGCCACTCTAACTACGGGCAGTACTTC.

The V gene is TRBV15, the J gene TRBJ2-4; 8 bases map to TRBD1. The DNA end favors TRBJ2-7, so the J call may be wrong. This CDR3 has 14 residues. Germline CDR1 and CDR2: LNHNV and YYDKDF (reference sequence). CDR3 nucleotides: TGTGCCACCAGCAGGGACAGGGTATTCCACGAGCAGTACTTC. Translated: CATSRDRVFHEQYF.

This clonotype has just a few counts. J is TRBJ1-2 and V is TRBV2; 9 nucleotides agree with TRBD1. V shed 7 bases and J 7 bases; nucleotides not matched to a gene: 7. This CDR3 has 13 amino acids. Germline CDR1 reads SNHLY; CDR2 reads FYNNEI. CDR3 nucleotide sequence: TGTGCCAGCACCAACACAGGGGGCCTTGGCTACACCTTC. This sequence encodes CASTNTGGLGYTF.

V is TRBV20-1 and J is TRBJ1-1; TRBD1 matches 11 bases. The CDR3 length is 14 residues. After removal of 2 bases from V and 6 bases from J, the junction contained 5 bases not matched to a gene. Germline V lookup: CDR1 DFQATT, CDR2 SNEGSKA (reference sequence). CDR3 protein: CSARRDRGYSEAFF. CDR3 DNA: TGCAGTGCTAGACGGGACAGGGGGTATTCTGAAGCTTTCTTT.

The rearrangement uses TRBV29-1 and TRBJ1-1; possibly TRBD1 for D (5 bases). The CDR3 length is 13 residues. V was cut by 3 bases and J by 1 base, with 9 bases left in between. CDR1 SQVTM and CDR2 ANQGSEA come from the germline V gene. The CDR3 nucleotides are TGCAGCGTTGATGGGACCTCGAACACTGAAGCTTTCTTT. Translation gives CSVDGTSNTEAFF. The full variable domain, with the rest looked up from reference TRBV29-1 and TRBJ1-1, is SAVISQKPSRDICQRGTSLTIQCQVDSQVTMMFWYRQQPGQSLTLIATANQGSEATYESGFVIDKFPISRPNLTFSTLTVSNMSPEDSSIYLCSVDGTSNTEAFFGQGTRLTVV.

DNA of the CDR3: TGTGCCAGCAGCCGACTAGCGGGGGGTAAGGAGACCCAGTACTTC. Amino acid sequence: CASSRLAGGKETQYF. The rearrangement links TRBV12-3 or TRBV12-4 to TRBJ2-5; 13 bases fit TRBD2. This CDR3 contains 15 residues. Trimming at V came to 6 bases and at J to 5 bases, leaving 6 bases not matched to a gene.

The sample holds a few counts of this clonotype. The gene calls are TRBV6-1 and TRBJ2-1; D gene uncertain. Germline CDR1 and CDR2: MNHNS and SASEGT. The V end was cut by 2 bases, the J end by 3 bases, with 11 bases between. This CDR3 spans 15 amino acids. The CDR3 bases are TGTGCCAGCAGTGAAACATGGGCGGTCTACAATGAGCAGTTCTTC. Its translation is CASSETWAVYNEQFF.

CDR3 coding DNA: TGTGCCAGCAGCCGGGACGGATACTCTAACGAGCAGTACTTC. Protein sequence: CASSRDGYSNEQYF. The chain recombines TRBV12-3 or TRBV12-4 with TRBJ2-5, with D perhaps given as TRBD1 or TRBD2 (5 bases each). The DNA end favors TRBJ2-7, so the J call may be wrong. This CDR3 spans 14 amino acids.

This clonotype was picked up one time. This chain connects TRBV7-2 to TRBJ1-2, with a weak D call TRBD1 (5 bases). V was cut by 7 bases and J by 4 bases, with 22 bases left in between. CDR1 is SGHTA, CDR2 FQGNSA, per germline. The CDR3 runs to 16 residues. The CDR3, as DNA: TGTGCCAGCACCTTTAGCCGGGGTACAGGAAGCTATGGCTACACCTTC. Amino acids: CASTFSRGTGSYGYTF.

This clonotype was counted only a few times. The chain has TRBV25-1 and TRBJ1-2; D gene ambiguous. Trimming left V 3 bases short and J 4 bases short, with 12 bases between. The CDR3 totals 14 residues. The germline V gene encodes CDR1 MGHDK and CDR2 SYGVNS. Written as DNA, the CDR3 is TGTGCCAGCAGTGATGTGGGCCGGGGCTATGGCTACACCTTC. It translates to CASSDVGRGYGYTF.

For this clonotype: One junction end disagrees with the germline gene, perhaps due to a read error. V is TRBV29-1 and J is TRBJ2-2; possible D gene TRBD1, 6 bases. Germline CDR1 reads SQVTM; CDR2 reads ANQGSEA. The CDR3 spans 13 residues. DNA of the CDR3: TGCAGCGCCGGACAGACGAACACCGGGGAGCGGTTTTTT. Protein sequence: CSAGQTNTGERFF.

This clonotype has only one observation. The chain carries TRBV11-2 and TRBJ2-3; 8 bases are a match to TRBD1. Losses at the gene ends were 4 bases for V and 6 bases for J; bases not matched to a gene: 3. The CDR3 consists of 13 residues. Germline V gene lookup returns CDR1 SGHAT and CDR2 FQNNGV. The CDR3 DNA reads TGTGCCAGCAGCTCCCGGGACAGGGATACGCAGTATTTT. Amino acids: CASSSRDRDTQYF.

A word on this clonotype: The junction does not match germline at one end; this may be a read error. The chain employs TRBV5-1 and TRBJ1-5; D gene unclear. The V gene's germline CDR1 is SGHRS and CDR2 YFSETQ. The CDR3 covers 14 residues. The CDR3 is CAGSPDGFNQPQHF. CDR3 nucleotides: TGCGCCGGCAGCCCCGACGGTTTCAATCAGCCCCAGCATTTT.

This rearrangement joins TRBV3-1 to TRBJ2-5; no firm D call. The CDR3 runs to 14 residues. Trimming cost V 0 bases and J 5 bases, with 10 bases left between them. The germline V gene has CDR1 LGHDT and CDR2 YNNKEL (reference sequence). The CDR3 DNA sequence: TGTGCCAGCAGCCAAGACGGGTTTGGGGAGACCCAGTACTTC. As protein: CASSQDGFGETQYF.

This clonotype occurred a few times. The chain couples TRBV4-1 to TRBJ2-3; D might be TRBD1 or TRBD2, each matching 5 bases. CDR1 is MGHRA and CDR2 is YSYEKL in the germline V gene. This CDR3 spans 16 amino acids. Trimming pared 3 bases from V and 0 bases from J, leaving 13 bases between. CDR3 DNA: TGCGCCAGCAGCCACCCCGGGGCCTCTAGCACAGATACGCAGTATTTT. Translating gives CASSHPGASSTDTQYF.

The chain couples TRBV15 to TRBJ2-7; D might be TRBD1 (6 bases). Germline CDR1 LNHNV, CDR2 YYDKDF (reference sequence). There are 19 residues in the CDR3. Trimming removed 7 bases from V and 0 bases from J, with 28 bases in between. CDR3 DNA: TGTGCCACCAAGATTTCAGGGGAAGTCGGACAAAGGAGCTCCTACGAGCAGTACTTC. This sequence encodes CATKISGEVGQRSSYEQYF.

This chain uses TRBV7-6 with TRBJ1-5; D is possibly TRBD1 (6 bases). V shed 3 bases and J shed 9 bases, with 12 bases lying between them. Germline values: CDR1 SGHVS, CDR2 FNYEAQ. The CDR3 sequence is 13 residues long. The CDR3 is CASSLGGAWPQHF. The DNA of the CDR3 is TGTGCCAGCAGCTTGGGGGGCGCTTGGCCCCAGCATTTT. The full variable domain, with the rest looked up from reference TRBV7-6 and TRBJ1-5, is GAGVSQSPRYKVTKRGQDVALRCDPISGHVSLYWYRQALGQGPEFLTYFNYEAQQDKSGLPNDRFSAERPEGSISTLTIQRTEQRDSAMYRCASSLGGAWPQHFGDGTRLSIL.

The CDR3 loop reads CASSQDVRSYIPHGYTF. The CDR3, as DNA: TGCGCCAGCAGCCAAGACGTCAGGTCCTACATCCCCCATGGCTACACCTTC. This chain uses TRBV4-3 with TRBJ1-2; D not resolved. Germline CDR1 and CDR2: LGHNA and YSLEER. V lost 0 bases and J 6 bases, leaving 20 bases between the germline ends. This CDR3 contains 17 residues.

V usage is TRBV9 and J usage is TRBJ2-1; 9 nucleotides match TRBD2. The CDR3 is 15 residues long. Unmatched junction bases numbered 6, after V lost 2 bases and J lost 6 bases. CDR1 SGDLS and CDR2 YYNGEE come from the germline V gene. In DNA form, the CDR3 reads TGTGCCAGCAGCGTGGCCGGGACTAGCCCCAATGAGCAGTTCTTC. Protein: CASSVAGTSPNEQFF.

This clonotype appeared once. The J gene is TRBJ2-1, the V gene TRBV12-3 or TRBV12-4, with D uncertain. V was clipped by 5 bases and J by 0 bases, with 11 bases between them. The CDR3 sequence is 15 residues long. The CDR3 reads CASSGNLVSYNEQFF. The CDR3 DNA reads as TGTGCCAGCAGTGGGAATCTCGTCTCCTACAATGAGCAGTTCTTC.

The gene calls are TRBV10-3 and TRBJ2-7, with 8 bases matching TRBD1. The CDR3 is 16 amino acids. Germline V gene sequence: CDR1 ENHRY, CDR2 SYGVKD. V trimming: 2 bases; J trimming: 4 bases; junction bases outside the gene matches: 10. This CDR3 reads CAISETSGGLVYEQYF. DNA for the CDR3: TGTGCCATCAGTGAGACATCAGGGGGCTTGGTGTACGAGCAGTACTTC.

The chain uses TRBV6-1 and TRBJ2-4; D call uncertain. Germline CDR1 reads MNHNS; CDR2 reads SASEGT. V lost 6 bases to trimming and J lost 0 bases, with 15 bases between them. This CDR3 is 16 amino acids long. The chain's CDR3 is CASSESPRVAKNIQYF. Here the CDR3 DNA reads TGTGCCAGCAGCGAAAGTCCCCGGGTAGCCAAAAACATTCAGTACTTC.

This clonotype was seen only a few times. V gene TRBV29-1 combines with J gene TRBJ2-2, with D possibly TRBD1 on 5 matching bases. Trimming took off 3 bases at V and 4 bases at J, with 9 bases between the two ends. CDR3 length: 13 residues. The V gene's germline CDR1 is SQVTM and CDR2 ANQGSEA. CDR3 region: CSVDIQVTGELFF. The CDR3 nucleotides are TGCAGCGTTGACATACAGGTCACCGGGGAGCTGTTTTTT.

The chain uses TRBV27 and TRBJ1-1; D not certain. Trimming took 5 bases from V and 4 from J, leaving 11 bases between them. This CDR3 has 13 amino acids. Germline values: CDR1 MNHEY, CDR2 SMNVEV (reference sequence). The CDR3 nucleotides are TGTGCCAGCAGTCCAAGAAGGGCCACTGAAGCTTTCTTT. This encodes CASSPRRATEAFF.

The CDR3 bases are TGTGCCAGCTCAACGGAACCCAGACAGGTGGGGACAGATACGCAGTATTTT. Its translation is CASSTEPRQVGTDTQYF. The gene calls are TRBV18 and TRBJ2-3; D perhaps matches TRBD1 (6 bases). The CDR3 is 17 residues long. CDR1 KGHSH and CDR2 LQKENI come from the germline V gene. V shed 5 bases and J shed 3 bases, with 21 bases lying between them. The variable domain in full, with the rest retrieved from reference TRBV18 and TRBJ2-3, is NAGVMQNPRHLVRRRGQEARLRCSPMKGHSHVYWYRQLPEEGLKFMVYLQKENIIDESGMPKERFSAEFPKEGPSILRIQQVVRGDSAAYFCASSTEPRQVGTDTQYFGPGTRLTVL.

The chain uses TRBV2 and TRBJ2-2, with D possibly called TRBD1 or TRBD2 (6 bases each). Looked up from germline, CDR1 is SNHLY and CDR2 is FYNNEI. The V end was cut by 0 bases, the J end by 6 bases, with 17 bases between. The CDR3 has 17 amino acids. The DNA for the CDR3 is TGTGCCAGCAGTGAAGCGCTTTGGGGGGCGATCCCCGGGGAGCTGTTTTTT. Translated, it gives CASSEALWGAIPGELFF.

J is TRBJ2-7 and V is TRBV21-1. TRBV21-1 is noted as a pseudogene. This CDR3 region has 14 residues. The chain's CDR3 is CASSKFVAGYEQYF. The CDR3 DNA follows: TGTGCCAGCAGCAAATTTGTCGCAGGCTACGAGCAGTACTTC.

A single count supports this clonotype. Just one base apart from a much larger clone, this may be a read error. The chain combines TRBV15 with TRBJ1-2; D is ambiguous. The CDR3 extends over 15 amino acids. The germline CDR1 and CDR2 sequences are LNHNV and YYDKDF (reference sequence). Trimming left V 0 bases short and J 12 bases short, with 20 bases between. The CDR3 sequence is CATSRDKQQSEGHTF. CDR3 DNA sequence: TGTGCCACCAGCAGAGATAAGCAACAGTCGGAGGGCCACACCTTC.

The rearrangement joins TRBV7-2 to TRBJ1-4; 7 bases align to TRBD1. V lost 5 bases, J lost 0 bases, and 6 bases stayed unmatched. This CDR3 region has 16 residues. The V gene's germline CDR1 is SGHTA and CDR2 FQGNSA. The CDR3 loop is CASSLGDSTTNEKLFF. The CDR3 nucleotides are TGTGCCAGCAGCCTTGGGGACAGTACAACTAATGAAAAACTGTTTTTT.